This T cell receptor (beta chain) is from a study of OX40 agonist ivuxolimab in advanced cancers. Study in general: Partial responses were achieved by three patients: one hepatocellular carcinoma, two cutaneous melanoma. Study-wide results and caveats: Clonal expansion was seen in CD4+ and CD8+ blood T cells by week 6 at 0.1 to 3.0 mg/kg. In general, CD8+ T cells held more expanded clones than CD4+ did, on average. Among some nonresponders, normalized T-cell clonal expansion was also low.

TCRdb keeps only in-frame clones here, not all; method: immunoSEQ multiplex PCR. Among some 87,000 clones listed, around nine tenths were seen once. The V end lost 5 bases, the J end lost 0 bases, and 13 bases lay between the germline ends. This CDR3 is 15 amino acids long. Germline values: CDR1 SGHTA, CDR2 FQGNSA. With respect to this clone: Its specificity is not known. Other DNA sequences of this sample code for an identical CDR3.

This TCR came from an adult with an advanced solid tumor such as melanoma, head and neck, liver or kidney cancer. V and J are TRBV7-2 and TRBJ1-1; D is unclear. Specimen: CD4+ or CD8+ T cells sorted from blood, collected in a trial of the OX40 agonist ivuxolimab. In DNA, the CDR3 is TGTGCCAGCAGCCCACAACCGGCGATGAACACTGAAGCTTTCTTT. This codes for CASSPQPAMNTEAFF.